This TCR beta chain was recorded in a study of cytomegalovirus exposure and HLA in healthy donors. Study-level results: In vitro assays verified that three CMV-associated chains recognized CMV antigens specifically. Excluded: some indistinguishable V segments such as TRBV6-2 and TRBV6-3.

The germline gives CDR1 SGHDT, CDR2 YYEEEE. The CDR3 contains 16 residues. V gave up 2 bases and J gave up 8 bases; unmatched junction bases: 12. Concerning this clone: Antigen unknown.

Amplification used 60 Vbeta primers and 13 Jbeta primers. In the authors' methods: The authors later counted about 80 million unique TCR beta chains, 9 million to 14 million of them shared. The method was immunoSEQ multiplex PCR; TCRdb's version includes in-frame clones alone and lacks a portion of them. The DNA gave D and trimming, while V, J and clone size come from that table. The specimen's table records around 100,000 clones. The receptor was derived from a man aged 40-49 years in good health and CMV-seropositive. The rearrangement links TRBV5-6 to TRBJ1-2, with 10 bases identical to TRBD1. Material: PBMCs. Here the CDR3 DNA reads TGTGCCAGCAGCTTCAGACAGGGGGCTGGACCTGACGGCTACACCTTC. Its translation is CASSFRQGAGPDGYTF.